What follows are 15 T cell receptor beta chains derived from one specimen sequenced in a study of T cell responses to AZD1222 COVID-19 vaccine. This table comes from immunoSEQ multiplex PCR, and its TCRdb copy is limited to in-frame clones, with some not included. The data contain tens of thousands of clones, around 90% of them singletons. This sample comprised peripheral blood, obtained 28 days after the second AZD1222 dose. The receptors originated from an adult who received the AZD1222 COVID-19 vaccine.

V and J are TRBV18 and TRBJ1-2; 9 bases are a match to TRBD1. Germline loops: CDR1 KGHSH, CDR2 LQKENI. This CDR3 spans 16 amino acids. With V trimmed by 5 bases and J by 0 bases, 7 bases remained unmatched. The CDR3 DNA sequence: TGTGCCAGCTCAGAACAGGGGGCCGTCGCTAACTATGGCTACACCTTC. Translated: CASSEQGAVANYGYTF. Variable domain in full (rest from reference TRBV18 and TRBJ1-2): NAGVMQNPRHLVRRRGQEARLRCSPMKGHSHVYWYRQLPEEGLKFMVYLQKENIIDESGMPKERFSAEFPKEGPSILRIQQVVRGDSAAYFCASSEQGAVANYGYTFGSGTRLTVV.

The genes are TRBV2 and TRBJ2-1; 7 bases line up with TRBD2. The junction had 6 bases not matched to a gene; V was cut back by 5 bases and J by 14 bases. The CDR3 totals 11 residues. Germline V lookup: CDR1 SNHLY, CDR2 FYNNEI. In DNA form, the CDR3 reads TGTGCCAGCAGTTTTCCGGGACTAAAGTTCTTC. Its protein product is CASSFPGLKFF.

This clone has more than one count but fewer than ten. J is TRBJ1-2 and V is TRBV12-3 or TRBV12-4, with D perhaps TRBD1 (5 bases). CDR3 length: 13 amino acids. V was shortened by 7 bases and J by 4 bases, with 13 bases between the two germline ends. In nucleotides, the CDR3 is TGTGCCAGCATGGGAGGGGAGGGCTATGGCTACACCTTC. The encoded protein is CASMGGEGYGYTF.

The chain joins TRBV6-1 to TRBJ2-7; no clear D gene. Trimming stripped 2 bases from V and 4 bases from J, with 3 bases between. The CDR3 consists of 11 residues. Germline loops: CDR1 MNHNS, CDR2 SASEGT. The CDR3 protein is CASSERYEQYF. Here the CDR3 DNA reads TGTGCCAGCAGTGAAAGGTACGAGCAGTACTTC.

The CDR3 sequence: CASRLDRGPRNIQYF. The DNA for the CDR3 is TGTGCCAGCAGACTCGACAGGGGCCCTAGAAACATTCAGTACTTC. This sequence joins TRBV6-5 and TRBJ2-4; 8 nucleotides align to TRBD1. V dropped 6 bases and J dropped 6; count of bases not matched to a gene: 10. Germline-derived CDR1 and CDR2 are MNHEY and SVGAGI. This CDR3 contains 15 residues.

The CDR3: CASSPSGSVVYF. The CDR3 DNA sequence: TGCGCCAGCAGCCCGTCGGGAAGTGTGGTGTACTTC. This rearrangement joins TRBV4-1 to TRBJ2-4; maybe TRBD2 (5 bases). The CDR3 length is 12 residues. V lost 4 bases and J lost 15, with 16 bases in between. Germline V gives CDR1 MGHRA, CDR2 YSYEKL.

The rearrangement links TRBV18 to TRBJ2-7; no clear D gene. V lost 3 bases and J lost 7, with 13 bases in between. This CDR3 is built from 13 residues. Looked up from germline, CDR1 is KGHSH and CDR2 is LQKENI. The CDR3 sequence: CASSPEALGEQYF. In DNA, the CDR3 is TGTGCCAGCTCACCCGAAGCCTTGGGGGAGCAGTACTTC.

The chain employs TRBV7-9 and TRBJ1-3; 9 bases align to TRBD1. This CDR3 contains 13 residues. Germline CDR1 and CDR2: SEHNR and FQNEAQ (reference sequence). Trimming took 5 bases from V and 8 from J; bases not matched to a gene: 4. CDR3 DNA: TGTGCCAGCAGCGTACAGGGGGCGGACACCATATATTTT. Its translation is CASSVQGADTIYF. The full variable domain, rest sourced from reference TRBV7-9 and TRBJ1-3, is DTGVSQNPRHKITKRGQNVTFRCDPISEHNRLYWYRQTLGQGPEFLTYFQNEAQLEKSRLLSDRFSAERPKGSFSTLEIQRTEQGDSAMYLCASSVQGADTIYFGEGSWLTVV.

This chain uses TRBV6-6 with TRBJ1-5; D remains unclear. The germline gives CDR1 MNHNY, CDR2 SVGAGI (reference sequence). Trimming shortened V by 7 bases and J by 1 base, and 8 bases separated the two germline ends. This CDR3 region has 13 residues. The CDR3 spells CASMYQSNQPQHF. CDR3 nucleotides: TGTGCCAGCATGTACCAGAGCAATCAGCCCCAGCATTTT.

This clone was found a few times. V and J are TRBV27 and TRBJ2-1, with D unresolved. Germline V gives CDR1 MNHEY, CDR2 SMNVEV (reference sequence). Trimming took 5 bases from V and 3 from J, leaving 2 bases between them. The length of the CDR3 is 11 residues. The CDR3 spells CASSVYNEQFF. CDR3 sequence (DNA): TGTGCCAGCAGTGTCTACAATGAGCAGTTCTTC.

There are a few counts of this clone. The chain links TRBV7-9 to TRBJ1-2, with no clear D. Trimming removed 5 bases at V and 1 base at J, with 8 bases between. This CDR3 is built from 13 residues. Germline V lookup: CDR1 SEHNR, CDR2 FQNEAQ (reference sequence). The DNA of the CDR3 is TGTGCCAGCAGCCCGGACCTTAACTATGGCTACACCTTC. Amino acid sequence: CASSPDLNYGYTF.

The rearrangement joins TRBV29-1 to TRBJ2-2, with 8 bases that match TRBD2. V trimming: 6 bases; J trimming: 6 bases; junction bases outside the gene matches: 6. The CDR3 extends over 13 amino acids. The V gene's germline CDR1 is SQVTM and CDR2 ANQGSEA. CDR3 coding DNA: TGCAGCGTCGGCCGGGGGGGGGCCGGGGAGCTGTTTTTT. This sequence encodes CSVGRGGAGELFF.

The chain uses TRBV7-2 and TRBJ1-4; 7 bases match TRBD1. CDR3 length: 15 amino acids. J lost 5 bases, V lost 5 bases, and 8 bases had no gene match. Germline CDR1 reads SGHTA; CDR2 reads FQGNSA. The CDR3 loop is CASSLGRGMNEKLFF. As DNA, the CDR3 is TGTGCCAGCAGCCTCGGCAGGGGGATGAATGAAAAACTGTTTTTT. Combining the CDR3 with reference TRBV7-2 and TRBJ1-4 gives the whole variable domain GAGVSQSPSNKVTEKGKDVELRCDPISGHTALYWYRQSLGQGLEFLIYFQGNSAPDKSGLPSDRFSAERTGGSVSTLTIQRTQQEDSAVYLCASSLGRGMNEKLFFGSGTQLSVL.

The table lists this clone with a count of one. This chain links TRBV4-3 with TRBJ1-1; D is possibly TRBD1 (5 bases). Germline V lookup: CDR1 LGHNA, CDR2 YSLEER. The CDR3 runs to 14 residues. V was pared by 0 bases and J by 5 bases, with 10 bases between. CDR3 sequence reads: CASSQEAGLTEAFF. DNA of the CDR3: TGCGCCAGCAGCCAAGAAGCGGGACTAACTGAAGCTTTCTTT.

This chain connects TRBV7-2 to TRBJ2-7, with a possible D match to TRBD1 (6 bases). Deletions cut 3 bases from V and 4 bases from J, with 16 bases between. CDR1 is SGHTA, CDR2 FQGNSA, per germline. CDR3 length equals 15 residues. The CDR3 reads CASSFTIRGSYEQYF. For the CDR3, the DNA is TGTGCCAGCAGCTTCACTATTAGGGGGTCTTACGAGCAGTACTTC.